These 20 T cell receptor beta chains were all obtained from the same sample, sequenced in a study of T cells in Graves' hyperthyroidism and ophthalmopathy. There were TCR beta CDR3 regions amplified from RNA transcripts. HTBI primers were employed in a first-round RT-PCR of the TCR CDR3. TCRdb fed the multiplex PCR reads into MiXCR, producing one record per CDR3 protein. Here the sample spans approximately 710,000 distinct CDR3 sequences, around a sixth being singletons. Material for sequencing was blood. These receptors originate from a man in his forties or fifties with Graves' hyperthyroidism.

The chain combines TRBV9 with TRBJ2-3; no reliable D call. The CDR3 is 17 amino acids. Trimming pared 3 bases from V and 2 bases from J, leaving 19 bases between. Germline V lookup: CDR1 SGDLS, CDR2 YYNGEE. The CDR3 region is CASSASDGPLPTDTQYF. For the CDR3, the DNA is TGTGCCAGCAGCGCCTCGGACGGCCCCCTGCCCACAGATACGCAGTATTTT.

The table lists this clonotype with a few counts. The V and J genes are TRBV28 and TRBJ2-1; TRBD2 aligns across 7 bases. The junction had 7 bases not matched to a gene; V was cut back by 5 bases and J by 9 bases. The CDR3 contains 13 residues. The V gene's germline CDR1 is MDHEN and CDR2 SYDVKM. CDR3 bases: TGTGCCAGCAGTCTGGGGGGGGTGGGTGAGCAGTTCTTC. This codes for CASSLGGVGEQFF.

This clonotype has ten or more counts. This rearrangement joins TRBV20-1 to TRBJ2-1; D uncertain. Germline loops: CDR1 DFQATT, CDR2 SNEGSKA (reference sequence). With 0 bases removed from V and 5 bases from J, the gap between germline ends came to 8 bases. This CDR3 region has 13 residues. The CDR3 nucleotides read TGCAGTGCTAGAGACCCGGTCCACAATGAGCAGTTCTTC. It yields the protein CSARDPVHNEQFF.

V usage is TRBV27 and J usage is TRBJ2-1; TRBD2 matches 10 bases. Per the germline V gene, CDR1 is MNHEY and CDR2 is SMNVEV (reference sequence). V lost 5 bases and J lost 7; bases outside the gene matches: 8. This CDR3 is built from 15 residues. Here the CDR3 reads CASSPRLAGSNEQFF. CDR3 bases: TGTGCCAGCAGTCCCCGACTAGCGGGTTCGAATGAGCAGTTCTTC.

This clonotype was counted ten times or more. The V and J genes are TRBV14 and TRBJ2-1; tentatively, D is TRBD2 (5 bases). The V and J ends lost 4 bases and 4 bases respectively, with 14 bases between them. CDR1 is SGHDN, CDR2 FVKESK, per germline. The CDR3 contains 15 residues. CDR3 sequence: CASSPHSRGYNEQFF. CDR3 nucleotide sequence: TGTGCCAGCAGCCCCCACTCACGGGGATACAATGAGCAGTTCTTC.

This clonotype was seen ten or more times. This CDR3 reads CSALQGYTGELFF. As DNA, the CDR3 is TGCAGCGCTCTACAGGGTTACACCGGGGAGCTGTTTTTT. The chain is built from TRBV29-1 and TRBJ2-2, with a possible D match to TRBD1 (6 bases). The V gene's germline CDR1 is SQVTM and CDR2 ANQGSEA. Between the trimmed V and J ends, which lost 7 bases and 3 bases, there was a span of 12 bases. The length of the CDR3 is 13 residues.

This clonotype was detected ten times or more. The gene calls are TRBV10-3 and TRBJ1-4, with D unclear. In germline, CDR1 is ENHRY, CDR2 SYGVKD. The CDR3 sequence is 16 residues long. Trimming shortened V by 0 bases and J by 8 bases, and 16 bases separated the two germline ends. Written as DNA, the CDR3 is TGTGCCATCAGTGAGTCGTACAGCAAGATAGAGGAAAAACTGTTTTTT. This sequence encodes CAISESYSKIEEKLFF.

V and J are TRBV7-2 and TRBJ2-5, with 9 bases fitting TRBD2. CDR1 SGHTA and CDR2 FQGNSA come from the germline V gene. V lost 5 bases, J lost 2 bases, and 6 bases stayed unmatched. This CDR3 is 15 amino acids long. The CDR3 reads CASSILSGRQETQYF. The CDR3 DNA reads TGTGCCAGCAGCATCCTGAGCGGGAGGCAAGAGACCCAGTACTTC.

A few counts support this clonotype. This chain uses TRBV5-1 with TRBJ1-1; D is perhaps TRBD1 (6 bases). From germline, CDR1 is SGHRS and CDR2 YFSETQ. Trimming took 5 bases from V and 0 from J, leaving 14 bases between them. This CDR3 has 15 amino acids. DNA of the CDR3: TGCGCCAGCAGTTTACCGGACAGCTTGAACACTGAAGCTTTCTTT. Protein product: CASSLPDSLNTEAFF.

This chain uses TRBV28 with TRBJ2-1, with 10 bases identical to TRBD2. The tail of the sequence fits TRBJ2-7 better, so the J call may be wrong. Germline V gives CDR1 MDHEN, CDR2 SYDVKM. The CDR3 runs 16 residues. This CDR3 reads CASSLSGLAGVNEQYF. CDR3 DNA sequence: TGTGCCAGCAGTTTATCGGGGCTAGCGGGAGTGAATGAGCAGTACTTC.

This sequence joins TRBV28 and TRBJ2-3; D might be TRBD1 (6 bases). CDR1 and CDR2 from the germline V gene are MDHEN and SYDVKM. This CDR3 region has 16 residues. Trimming cost V 5 bases and J 0 bases, with 15 bases left between them. The CDR3 bases are TGTGCCAGCAGTCTGACGGACAGAACTAGCACAGATACGCAGTATTTT. As protein: CASSLTDRTSTDTQYF.

This sequence joins TRBV11-2 and TRBJ2-1, with 11 positions matching TRBD1. The CDR3 is made up of 17 amino acids. CDR1 is SGHAT and CDR2 is FQNNGV in the germline V gene. With 5 bases clipped from V and 5 bases from J, the junction kept 11 bases outside the gene matches. The chain's CDR3 is CASSPFFGTGGNNEQFF. The DNA of the CDR3 is TGTGCCAGCAGCCCATTTTTTGGGACAGGGGGGAACAATGAGCAGTTCTTC.

In this sample, this clonotype turned up many times. The V gene is TRBV15, the J gene TRBJ2-3, with TRBD1 identical over 12 bases. This CDR3 comprises 15 residues. Germline assignment: CDR1 LNHNV and CDR2 YYDKDF (reference sequence). V was clipped by 9 bases and J by 4 bases; unmatched bases: 8. CDR3 nucleotide sequence: TGTGCCACATCCCGGGACAGGGGGCCAGCAGATACGCAGTATTTT. Its protein product is CATSRDRGPADTQYF.

DNA of the CDR3: TGCAGTGCTAGAGATCCCCTTACAATGCCCCAGCATTTT. It yields the protein CSARDPLTMPQHF. The J gene is TRBJ1-5, the V gene TRBV20-1; D unclear. Trimming cost V 0 bases and J 9 bases, with 12 bases left between them. Germline assignment: CDR1 DFQATT and CDR2 SNEGSKA (reference sequence). The length of the CDR3 is 13 residues.

The rearrangement uses TRBV5-6 and TRBJ2-7; unclear D gene. Trimming cost V 1 base and J 5 bases, with 16 bases left between them. This CDR3 spans 15 amino acids. Germline V gives CDR1 SGHDT, CDR2 YYEEEE. The DNA for the CDR3 is TGTGCCAGCAGCTTGAGGGCAGGTGGTCAAGACGAGCAGTACTTC. It codes for CASSLRAGGQDEQYF.

This clonotype was observed a handful of times. Mismatch with germline at one junction end may stem from a read error. The rearrangement joins TRBV2 to TRBJ2-2, with D possibly being TRBD1 or TRBD2 (5 bases each). The CDR3 is 13 amino acids. CDR1 is SNHLY and CDR2 is FYNNEI in the germline V gene. The CDR3, as DNA: TGTGCCAGCAGTGAAATCAGGGCCCGGGAACTGTTTTTT. It translates to CASSEIRARELFF.

V usage is TRBV14 and J usage is TRBJ2-7; 7 nucleotides agree with TRBD1. The V gene end was trimmed by 1 base and the J gene end by 1 base; junction bases not matched to a gene: 1. The V gene's germline CDR1 is SGHDN and CDR2 FVKESK. CDR3 size: 14 residues. The CDR3 sequence is CASSQGDRSYEQYF. In DNA, the CDR3 is TGTGCCAGCAGCCAAGGGGACAGATCCTACGAGCAGTACTTC.

The V and J genes are TRBV27 and TRBJ2-7, with 9 bases that match TRBD2. The V and J ends lost 2 bases and 2 bases, in that order; junction bases with no gene match: 19. This CDR3 is built from 20 residues. Germline V gives CDR1 MNHEY, CDR2 SMNVEV (reference sequence). CDR3 coding DNA: TGTGCCAGCAGTTTAGAATCTCGTGGATCGAGACTAGCGGTTGCCTACGAGCAGTACTTC. It encodes CASSLESRGSRLAVAYEQYF.

As concerns this clonotype: A much larger clone lies one base from this, so it may be a read error. The chain links TRBV18 to TRBJ2-1; D gene ambiguous. This CDR3 comprises 13 residues. V was shortened by 3 bases and J by 10 bases, with 13 bases between the two germline ends. Looked up from germline, CDR1 is KGHSH and CDR2 is LQKENI. The chain's CDR3 is CASSPVTTTEQFF. The CDR3 DNA is TGTGCCAGCTCACCGGTGACCACGACCGAGCAGTTCTTC.

This clonotype occurred a few times. This chain joins TRBV7-9 and TRBJ1-2, with D unresolved. Germline loops: CDR1 SEHNR, CDR2 FQNEAQ (reference sequence). This CDR3 comprises 16 residues. Trimming stripped 5 bases from V and 2 bases from J, with 18 bases between. CDR3 residues: CASSLFGQILNYGYTF. The CDR3 DNA reads TGTGCCAGCAGCCTTTTTGGGCAGATACTGAACTATGGCTACACCTTC.